Here is one TCR beta chain with its context. Its antigen is undetermined. This sample stems from a study of regulatory T cells in long-lasting Graves disease. Study-level information: Antithyroid drug use was under 3 months in newly diagnosed Graves' patients.

Study conclusions and caveats: Because few samples were included, accuracy may have been lower.

The TCR beta library used iRepertoire HTBI primers with Arm-PCR amplification of CDR3. TCRdb re-called the multiplex PCR reads with MiXCR, one entry per CDR3 protein. The sample has 450,000 to 600,000 distinct CDR3 sequences, approximately 13% seen once. Time point: newly diagnosed GD, antithyroid drugs for less than 3 months. The TCR library was made from RNA extracted from PBMCs. V lost 4 bases, J lost 9 bases, and 8 bases stayed unmatched. The CDR3 spans 16 residues. CDR1 is MDHEN and CDR2 is SYDVKM in the germline V gene. The same sample was also used in a study of T cells in Graves' hyperthyroidism and ophthalmopathy.

The sample was peripheral blood mononuclear cells (PBMCs), taken at new diagnosis, from a patient treated with antithyroid drugs. The sequence came from a man younger than 45 with Graves disease. This chain links TRBV28 with TRBJ2-1; 14 bases fit TRBD2. The CDR3 bases are TGTGCCAGCAGTTCGACTAGCGGGAGGGCCCGTATTGAGCAGTTCTTC. Translating it yields CASSSTSGRARIEQFF. The variable domain in full, with the rest retrieved from reference TRBV28 and TRBJ2-1, is DVKVTQSSRYLVKRTGEKVFLECVQDMDHENMFWYRQDPGLGLRLIYFSYDVKMKEKGDIPEGYSVSREKKERFSLILESASTNQTSMYLCASSSTSGRARIEQFFGPGTRLTVL.